The T cell receptor beta chain described here comes from a study of blood T cell repertoires in COVID-19. Study summary: Acute-phase and convalescent COVID-19 samples originated in the United States, Italy and Spain. Sample material is recorded as cDNA or gDNA derived from T cells, B-cell-depleted T cells, or PBMCs.

Authors' analysis steps: Amplified reference gene primers provided the basis for estimating nucleated cell counts. Data came from immunoSEQ multiplex PCR; TCRdb stores just in-frame clones and leaves some out. The V and J calls and the clone size are those of that table, but D and trimming were determined from the DNA. Among 400,000 to 500,000 clones listed, roughly 85% were seen once. The CDR3 has 18 amino acids. V lost 4 bases, J lost 0 bases, and 6 bases stayed unmatched. Per the germline V gene, CDR1 is MGHRA and CDR2 is YSYEKL. Sequenced: peripheral blood. This receptor was obtained from a woman in her twenties or thirties with active or convalescent COVID-19. This rearrangement joins TRBV4-1 to TRBJ2-6, with 10 nucleotides matching TRBD1. CDR3 sequence: CASSPPGQGLSGANVLTF. CDR3 nucleotides: TGCGCCAGCAGCCCACCGGGACAGGGGCTCTCTGGGGCCAACGTCCTGACTTTC.